Sequencing of this TCR beta chain was carried out in a study of blood T cell repertoires in COVID-19. Study-wide context: Acute-phase and convalescent COVID-19 samples originated in the United States, Italy and Spain.

This clone was recorded once. Authors' data handling: Quantification of nucleated cells was approximated via reference gene primer amplification. Libraries were prepared by immunoSEQ multiplex PCR; TCRdb keeps only in-frame clonotypes and omits some of them. V, J and clone size were drawn from that table, and D and trimming were deduced from the DNA. The repertoire holds 300,000 to 400,000 clones, with more than 70% as singletons. V shed 4 bases and J shed 3 bases, with 16 bases lying between them. Looked up from germline, CDR1 is SGHDN and CDR2 is FVKESK. The CDR3 runs to 17 residues. Material for sequencing was peripheral blood. This clonotype originated in a woman in her thirties with COVID-19, enrolled during active disease. This chain connects TRBV14 to TRBJ1-6, with D unclear. The CDR3, as DNA: TGTGCCAGCAGCCTCAGACGGGGTACTCACTATAATTCACCCCTCCACTTT. It specifies CASSLRRGTHYNSPLHF.